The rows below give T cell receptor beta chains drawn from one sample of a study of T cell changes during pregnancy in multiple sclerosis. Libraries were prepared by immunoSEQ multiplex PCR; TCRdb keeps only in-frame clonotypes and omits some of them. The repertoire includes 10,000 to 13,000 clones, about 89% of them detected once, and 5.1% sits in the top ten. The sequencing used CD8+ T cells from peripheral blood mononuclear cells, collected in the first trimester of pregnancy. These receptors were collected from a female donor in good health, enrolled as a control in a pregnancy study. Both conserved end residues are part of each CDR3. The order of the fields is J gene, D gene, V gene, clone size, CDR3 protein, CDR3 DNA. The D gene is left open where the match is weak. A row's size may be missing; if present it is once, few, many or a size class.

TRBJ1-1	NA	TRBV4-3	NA	CASSQDTPVNTEAFF	TGCGCCAGCAGCCAAGATACCCCGGTGAACACTGAAGCTTTCTTT
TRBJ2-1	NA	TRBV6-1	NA	CASSEIGRGPWGDEQFF	TGTGCCAGCAGTGAAATTGGGCGGGGCCCCTGGGGGGATGAGCAGTTCTTC
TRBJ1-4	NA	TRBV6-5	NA	CASSYSWGQKLFF	TGTGCCAGCAGTTACTCGTGGGGGCAAAAACTGTTTTTT
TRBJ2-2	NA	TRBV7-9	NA	CASSTTELNTGELFF	TGTGCCAGCAGCACGACAGAGTTGAACACCGGGGAGCTGTTTTTT
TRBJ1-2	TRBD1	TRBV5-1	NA	CASSTTGRRGYTF	TGCGCCAGCAGCACGACAGGGAGGCGCGGCTACACCTTC
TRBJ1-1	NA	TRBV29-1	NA	CSVDRGGDTEAFF	TGCAGCGTTGACAGAGGGGGGGATACTGAAGCTTTCTTT
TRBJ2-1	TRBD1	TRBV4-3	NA	CASSQEGTGGYNEQFF	TGCGCCAGCAGCCAAGAGGGGACAGGGGGCTACAATGAGCAGTTCTTC
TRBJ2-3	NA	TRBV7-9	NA	CASSSRQESTDTQYF	TGTGCCAGCAGCTCCAGACAGGAAAGCACAGATACGCAGTATTTT
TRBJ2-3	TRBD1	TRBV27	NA	CASSSHYSGTGSADTQYF	TGTGCCAGCAGTTCCCATTACTCCGGGACAGGGTCGGCAGATACGCAGTATTTT
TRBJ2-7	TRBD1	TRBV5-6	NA	CASSSGTGDFEQYF	TGTGCCAGCAGTTCCGGGACAGGGGACTTCGAGCAGTACTTC
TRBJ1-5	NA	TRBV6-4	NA	CASRDSLRMHSNQPQHF	TGTGCCAGCAGGGACAGCCTAAGAATGCATAGCAATCAGCCCCAGCATTTT
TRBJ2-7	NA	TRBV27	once	CASSLSGGVEQYF	TGTGCCAGCAGTTTATCAGGAGGGGTCGAGCAGTACTTC
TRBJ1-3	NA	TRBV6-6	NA	CASVQDSGNTIYF	TGTGCCAGCGTACAGGACTCTGGAAACACCATATATTTT
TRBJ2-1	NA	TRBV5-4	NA	CASSLGSNEQFF	TGTGCCAGCAGCCTAGGTTCCAATGAGCAGTTCTTC
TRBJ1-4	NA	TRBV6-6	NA	CASSYSLASRGEKLFF	TGTGCCAGCAGTTACTCGCTGGCTTCGCGGGGTGAAAAACTGTTTTTT
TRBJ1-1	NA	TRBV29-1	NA	CSVGYLTGNTEAFF	TGCAGCGTTGGATATTTGACAGGGAACACTGAAGCTTTCTTT
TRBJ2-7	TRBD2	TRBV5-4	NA	CASSPGGLEQYF	TGTGCCAGCAGCCCGGGGGGTCTCGAGCAGTACTTC
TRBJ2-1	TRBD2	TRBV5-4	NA	CASSTSGGASFNEQFF	TGTGCCAGCAGCACTAGCGGGGGGGCCTCTTTTAATGAGCAGTTCTTC
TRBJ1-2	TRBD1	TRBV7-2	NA	CASSFTTSDRAPNYGYTF	TGTGCCAGCAGCTTTACCACCTCCGACAGGGCTCCTAACTATGGCTACACCTTC
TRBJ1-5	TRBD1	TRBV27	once	CASSTDRGNQPQHF	TGTGCCAGCAGTACCGACAGGGGCAATCAGCCCCAGCATTTT
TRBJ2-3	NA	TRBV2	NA	CASSEGQGSTDTQYF	TGTGCCAGCAGTGAGGGCCAGGGCAGCACAGATACGCAGTATTTT
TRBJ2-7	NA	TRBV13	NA	CASSFSSQARPSEQYF	TGTGCCAGCAGCTTTTCCTCCCAGGCCCGACCGAGCGAGCAGTACTTC
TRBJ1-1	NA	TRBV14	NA	CASSQVITGASEAFF	TGTGCCAGCAGCCAAGTTATTACCGGAGCCAGTGAAGCTTTCTTT
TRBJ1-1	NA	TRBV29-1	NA	CSVVVSASIMNTEAFF	TGCAGCGTTGTGGTTTCTGCTTCTATAATGAACACTGAAGCTTTCTTT
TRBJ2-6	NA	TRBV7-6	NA	CASSAGFRGANVLTF	TGTGCCAGCAGCGCAGGGTTTAGAGGGGCCAACGTCCTGACTTTC
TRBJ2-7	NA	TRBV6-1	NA	CASTNSYEQYF	TGTGCCAGCACAAACTCCTACGAGCAGTACTTC
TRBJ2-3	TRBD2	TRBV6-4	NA	CASSDTSGGADTQYF	TGTGCCAGCAGTGACACTAGCGGGGGGGCGGATACGCAGTATTTT
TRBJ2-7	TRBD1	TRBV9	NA	CASSATGGEQYF	TGTGCCAGCAGCGCGACAGGGGGCGAGCAGTACTTC
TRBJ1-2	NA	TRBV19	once	CASTINPGPANYGYTF	TGTGCCTCCACAATCAATCCAGGCCCAGCTAACTATGGCTACACCTTC
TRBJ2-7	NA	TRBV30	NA	CAWSVGSSYEQYF	TGTGCCTGGAGTGTCGGTAGCTCCTACGAGCAGTACTTC
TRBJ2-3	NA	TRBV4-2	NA	CASSQGGGSPDTQYF	TGTGCCAGCAGCCAAGGGGGCGGTAGTCCAGATACGCAGTATTTT
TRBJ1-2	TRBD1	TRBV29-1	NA	CSVDSTGGIRPYPNYGYTF	TGCAGCGTTGATAGTACAGGGGGCATCCGTCCATATCCTAACTATGGCTACACCTTC
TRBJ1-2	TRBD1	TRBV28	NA	CASSQPGQYGYTF	TGTGCCAGCAGTCAACCGGGACAGTATGGCTACACCTTC
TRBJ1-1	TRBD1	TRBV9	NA	CASSARLTGDTEAFF	TGTGCCAGCAGCGCGCGATTGACAGGGGACACTGAAGCTTTCTTT
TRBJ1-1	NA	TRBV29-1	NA	CSVEVNTEAFF	TGCAGCGTCGAGGTAAACACTGAAGCTTTCTTT
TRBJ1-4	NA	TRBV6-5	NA	CASSSSVLGEKLFF	NA
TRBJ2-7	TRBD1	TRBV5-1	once	CASSTGTGSIYEQYF	TGCGCCAGCAGCACCGGGACAGGGTCTATTTACGAGCAGTACTTC
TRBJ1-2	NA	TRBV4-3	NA	CASSQDTGSNYGYTF	TGCGCCAGCAGCCAAGATACAGGAAGTAACTATGGCTACACCTTC
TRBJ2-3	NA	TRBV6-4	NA	CASSDSETGHTDTQYF	TGTGCCAGCAGTGACTCTGAGACAGGTCACACAGATACGCAGTATTTT
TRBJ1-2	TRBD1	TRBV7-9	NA	CASSPQTGAPNYGYTF	TGTGCCAGCAGCCCGCAGACAGGGGCACCCAACTATGGCTACACCTTC
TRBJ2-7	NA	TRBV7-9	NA	CASSSKDRDSYEQYF	TGTGCCAGCAGCTCCAAGGACAGAGACTCCTACGAGCAGTACTTC
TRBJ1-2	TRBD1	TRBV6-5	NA	CASSWTGGKGDGYTF	TGTGCCAGCAGTTGGACAGGGGGGAAAGGAGATGGCTACACCTTC
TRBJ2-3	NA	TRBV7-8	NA	CASSTRLGTDTQYF	TGTGCCAGCAGCACCCGACTAGGCACAGATACGCAGTATTTT
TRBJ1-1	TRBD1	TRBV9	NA	CASSVNRGNAEAFF	TGTGCCAGCAGCGTTAACAGGGGAAATGCTGAAGCTTTCTTT
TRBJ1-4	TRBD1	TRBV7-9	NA	CASSTRDSMDEKLFF	TGTGCCAGCAGCACAAGGGACAGTATGGATGAAAAACTGTTTTTT
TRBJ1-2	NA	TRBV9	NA	CASSPPEDINYGYTF	TGTGCCAGCAGCCCTCCCGAGGATATTAACTATGGCTACACCTTC
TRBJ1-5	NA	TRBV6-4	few	CASSGESNQPQHF	TGTGCCAGCAGTGGTGAGAGCAATCAGCCCCAGCATTTT
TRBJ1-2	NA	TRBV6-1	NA	CASSEASYGYTF	TGTGCCAGCAGTGAGGCCAGCTATGGCTACACCTTC
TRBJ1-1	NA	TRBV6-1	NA	CASSERENTEAFF	TGTGCCAGCAGTGAACGGGAGAACACTGAAGCTTTCTTT
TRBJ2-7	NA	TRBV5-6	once	CASSFVQGNPYEQYF	TGTGCCAGCAGCTTCGTTCAGGGGAACCCCTACGAGCAGTACTTC